This paragraph covers one T cell receptor (beta chain) sequence. Clones were read by immunoSEQ multiplex PCR, and TCRdb kept only the in-frame ones, dropping some. The sample shows about 67,000 clones, roughly 94% of them seen only once. V lost 2 bases and J lost 4, with 9 bases in between. The germline CDR1 and CDR2 sequences are KGHSH and LQKENI. CDR3 size: 14 residues. The sample's treatment: preoperative locoregional IRX-2 cytokine immunotherapy. Samples came from a phase Ib trial of preoperative locoregional IRX-2 cytokine immunotherapy. The sample is drawn from a study of preoperative IRX-2 immunotherapy in early breast cancer.

This chain joins TRBV18 and TRBJ2-1, with a weak D call TRBD2 (5 bases). This clonotype was obtained from a human donor with breast cancer. Specimen collection occurred from a patient treated with IRX-2 immunotherapy. CDR3 loop: CASSPWRKYNEQFF. CDR3 DNA: TGTGCCAGCTCACCATGGAGGAAGTACAATGAGCAGTTCTTC.